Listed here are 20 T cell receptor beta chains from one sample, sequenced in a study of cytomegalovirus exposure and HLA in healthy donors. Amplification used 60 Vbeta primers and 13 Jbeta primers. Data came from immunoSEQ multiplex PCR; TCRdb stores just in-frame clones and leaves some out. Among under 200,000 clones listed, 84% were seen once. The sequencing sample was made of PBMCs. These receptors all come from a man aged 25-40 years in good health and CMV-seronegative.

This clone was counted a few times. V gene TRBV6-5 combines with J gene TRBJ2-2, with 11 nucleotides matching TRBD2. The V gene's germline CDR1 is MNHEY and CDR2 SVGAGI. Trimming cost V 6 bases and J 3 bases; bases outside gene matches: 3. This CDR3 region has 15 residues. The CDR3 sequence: CASSLLAGDTGELFF. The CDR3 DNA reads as TGTGCCAGCAGCCTACTAGCGGGAGACACCGGGGAGCTGTTTTTT.

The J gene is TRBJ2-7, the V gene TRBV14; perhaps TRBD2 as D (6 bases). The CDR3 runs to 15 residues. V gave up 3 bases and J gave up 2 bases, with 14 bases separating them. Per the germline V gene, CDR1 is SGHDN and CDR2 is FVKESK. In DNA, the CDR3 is TGTGCCAGCAGCCATTTGACCGGGAGCCCCTACGAGCAGTACTTC. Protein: CASSHLTGSPYEQYF.

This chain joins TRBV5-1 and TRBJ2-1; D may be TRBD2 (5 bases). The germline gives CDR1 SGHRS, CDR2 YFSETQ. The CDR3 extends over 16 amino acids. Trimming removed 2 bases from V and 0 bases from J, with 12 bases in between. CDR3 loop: CASSLQAENSYNEQFF. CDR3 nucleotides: TGCGCCAGCAGCTTACAAGCGGAAAACTCCTACAATGAGCAGTTCTTC.

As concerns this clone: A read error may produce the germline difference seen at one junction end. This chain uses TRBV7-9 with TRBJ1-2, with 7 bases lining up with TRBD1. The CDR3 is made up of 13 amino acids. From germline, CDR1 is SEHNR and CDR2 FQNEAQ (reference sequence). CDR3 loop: CASSLGTDRPTAF. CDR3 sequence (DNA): TGTGCCAGCAGCTTAGGGACGGACAGGCCAACCGCCTTC.

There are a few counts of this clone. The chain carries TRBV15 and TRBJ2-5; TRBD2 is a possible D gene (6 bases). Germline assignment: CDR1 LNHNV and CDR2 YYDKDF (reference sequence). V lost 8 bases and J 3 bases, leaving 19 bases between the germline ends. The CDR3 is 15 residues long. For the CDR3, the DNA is TGTGCCACCGCCCGCCGGGGGAGCCTCGAAGAGACCCAGTACTTC. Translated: CATARRGSLEETQYF.

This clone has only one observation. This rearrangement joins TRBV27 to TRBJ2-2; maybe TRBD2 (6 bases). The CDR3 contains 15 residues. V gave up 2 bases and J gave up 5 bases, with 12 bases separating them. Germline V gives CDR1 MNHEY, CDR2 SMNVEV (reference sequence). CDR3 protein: CASSLGATSTGELFF. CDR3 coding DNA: TGTGCCAGCAGTTTAGGGGCGACTAGTACCGGGGAGCTGTTTTTT.

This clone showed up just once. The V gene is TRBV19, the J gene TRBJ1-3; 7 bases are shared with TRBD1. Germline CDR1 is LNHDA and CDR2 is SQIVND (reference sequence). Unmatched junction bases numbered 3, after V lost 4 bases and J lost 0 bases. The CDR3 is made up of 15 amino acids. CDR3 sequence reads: CASSTTGSSGNTIYF. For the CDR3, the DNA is TGTGCCAGTAGTACGACAGGGAGCTCTGGAAACACCATATATTTT.

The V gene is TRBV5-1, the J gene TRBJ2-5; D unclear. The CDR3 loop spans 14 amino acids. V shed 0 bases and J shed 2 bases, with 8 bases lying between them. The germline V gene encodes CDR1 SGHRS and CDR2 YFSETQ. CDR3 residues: CASSLGQVQETQYF. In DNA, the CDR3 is TGCGCCAGCAGCTTGGGGCAGGTTCAAGAGACCCAGTACTTC.

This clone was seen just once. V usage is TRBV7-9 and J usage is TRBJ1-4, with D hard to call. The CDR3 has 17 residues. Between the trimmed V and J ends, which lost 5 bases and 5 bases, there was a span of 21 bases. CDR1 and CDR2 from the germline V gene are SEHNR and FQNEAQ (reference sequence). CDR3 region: CASSLESTAPGNEKLFF. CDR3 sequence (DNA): TGTGCCAGCAGCCTAGAGTCCACGGCGCCGGGGAATGAAAAACTGTTTTTT.

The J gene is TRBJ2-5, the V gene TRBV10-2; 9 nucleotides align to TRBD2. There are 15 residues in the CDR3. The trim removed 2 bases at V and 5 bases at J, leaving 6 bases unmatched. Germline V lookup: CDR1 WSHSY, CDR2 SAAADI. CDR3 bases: TGCGCCAGCAGTGAGGGCGGGGGGGCCGTGGAGACCCAGTACTTC. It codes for CASSEGGGAVETQYF.

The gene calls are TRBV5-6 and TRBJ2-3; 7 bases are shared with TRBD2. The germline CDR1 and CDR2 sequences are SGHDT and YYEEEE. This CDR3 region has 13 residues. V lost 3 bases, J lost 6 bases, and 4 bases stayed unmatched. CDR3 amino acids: CASSWTSSDTQYF. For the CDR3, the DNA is TGTGCCAGCAGCTGGACTAGTTCGGATACGCAGTATTTT.

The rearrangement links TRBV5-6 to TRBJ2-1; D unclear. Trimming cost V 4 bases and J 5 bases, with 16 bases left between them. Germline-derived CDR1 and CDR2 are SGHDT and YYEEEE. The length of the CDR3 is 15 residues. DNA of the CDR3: TGTGCCAGCAGCCCGTCGATGGGCTACAACAATGAGCAGTTCTTC. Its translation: CASSPSMGYNNEQFF. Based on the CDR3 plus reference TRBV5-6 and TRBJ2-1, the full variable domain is DAGVTQSPTHLIKTRGQQVTLRCSPKSGHDTVSWYQQALGQGPQFIFQYYEEEERQRGNFPDRFSGHQFPNYSSELNVNALLLGDSALYLCASSPSMGYNNEQFFGPGTRLTVL.

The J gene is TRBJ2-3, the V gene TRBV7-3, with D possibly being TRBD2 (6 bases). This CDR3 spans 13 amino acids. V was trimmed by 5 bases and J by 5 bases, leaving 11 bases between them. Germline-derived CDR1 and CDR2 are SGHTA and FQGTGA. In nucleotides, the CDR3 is TGTGCCAGCAGCACAACGGGAGTAGATACGCAGTATTTT. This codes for CASSTTGVDTQYF.

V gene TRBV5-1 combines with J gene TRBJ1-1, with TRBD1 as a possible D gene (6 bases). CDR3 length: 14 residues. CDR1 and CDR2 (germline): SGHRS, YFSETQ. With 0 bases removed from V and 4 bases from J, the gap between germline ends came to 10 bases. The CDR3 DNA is TGCGCCAGCAGCTTGGCCCCAGGGGCCACTGAAGCTTTCTTT. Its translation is CASSLAPGATEAFF.

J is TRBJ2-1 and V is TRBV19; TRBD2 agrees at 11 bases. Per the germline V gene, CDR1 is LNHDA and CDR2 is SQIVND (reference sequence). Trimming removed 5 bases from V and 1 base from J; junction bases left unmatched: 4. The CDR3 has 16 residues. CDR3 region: CASSVAGGSSYNEQFF. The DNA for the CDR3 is TGTGCCAGTAGTGTAGCGGGAGGGTCGTCCTACAATGAGCAGTTCTTC.

The CDR3 reads CASSTLAHGRGETQYF. CDR3 in DNA: TGTGCCAGCAGCACCTTAGCTCACGGACGGGGAGAGACCCAGTACTTC. The J gene is TRBJ2-5, the V gene TRBV7-2; D perhaps matches TRBD2 (5 bases). Trimming shortened V by 5 bases and J by 4 bases, and 20 bases separated the two germline ends. The V gene's germline CDR1 is SGHTA and CDR2 FQGNSA. The CDR3 totals 16 residues.

The CDR3 protein is CASSLALGSGGDNEQFF. The CDR3, as DNA: TGCGCCAGCAGCTTGGCCTTAGGTAGCGGGGGAGACAATGAGCAGTTCTTC. V usage is TRBV5-1 and J usage is TRBJ2-1, with 9 bases identical to TRBD2. The CDR3 sequence is 17 residues long. CDR1 and CDR2 from the germline V gene are SGHRS and YFSETQ. The V and J ends lost 0 bases and 5 bases, in that order; junction bases with no gene match: 9. The variable domain in full, completed from reference TRBV5-1 and TRBJ2-1, reads KAGVTQTPRYLIKTRGQQVTLSCSPISGHRSVSWYQQTPGQGLQFLFEYFSETQRNKGNFPGRFSGRQFSNSRSEMNVSTLELGDSALYLCASSLALGSGGDNEQFFGPGTRLTVL.

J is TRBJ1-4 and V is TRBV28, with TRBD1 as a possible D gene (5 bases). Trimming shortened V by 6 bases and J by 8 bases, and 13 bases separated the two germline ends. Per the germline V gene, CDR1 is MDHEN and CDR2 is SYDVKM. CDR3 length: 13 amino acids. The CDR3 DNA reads TGTGCCAGCAGGTTAGGGGCAGAGGAAAAACTGTTTTTT. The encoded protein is CASRLGAEEKLFF. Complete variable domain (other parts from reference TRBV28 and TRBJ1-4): DVKVTQSSRYLVKRTGEKVFLECVQDMDHENMFWYRQDPGLGLRLIYFSYDVKMKEKGDIPEGYSVSREKKERFSLILESASTNQTSMYLCASRLGAEEKLFFGSGTQLSVL.

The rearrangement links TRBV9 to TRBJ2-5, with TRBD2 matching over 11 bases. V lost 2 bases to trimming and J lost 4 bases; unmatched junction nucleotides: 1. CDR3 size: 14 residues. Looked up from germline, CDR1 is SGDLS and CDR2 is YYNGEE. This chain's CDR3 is CASSVTSGTETQYF. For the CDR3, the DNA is TGTGCCAGCAGCGTGACTAGCGGGACAGAGACCCAGTACTTC.

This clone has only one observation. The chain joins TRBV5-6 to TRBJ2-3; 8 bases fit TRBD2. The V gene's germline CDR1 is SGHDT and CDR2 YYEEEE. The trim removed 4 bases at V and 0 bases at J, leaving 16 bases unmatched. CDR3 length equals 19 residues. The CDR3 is CASSQLGAGEMASTDTQYF. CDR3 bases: TGTGCCAGCAGCCAACTGGGAGCGGGAGAAATGGCTAGCACAGATACGCAGTATTTT.